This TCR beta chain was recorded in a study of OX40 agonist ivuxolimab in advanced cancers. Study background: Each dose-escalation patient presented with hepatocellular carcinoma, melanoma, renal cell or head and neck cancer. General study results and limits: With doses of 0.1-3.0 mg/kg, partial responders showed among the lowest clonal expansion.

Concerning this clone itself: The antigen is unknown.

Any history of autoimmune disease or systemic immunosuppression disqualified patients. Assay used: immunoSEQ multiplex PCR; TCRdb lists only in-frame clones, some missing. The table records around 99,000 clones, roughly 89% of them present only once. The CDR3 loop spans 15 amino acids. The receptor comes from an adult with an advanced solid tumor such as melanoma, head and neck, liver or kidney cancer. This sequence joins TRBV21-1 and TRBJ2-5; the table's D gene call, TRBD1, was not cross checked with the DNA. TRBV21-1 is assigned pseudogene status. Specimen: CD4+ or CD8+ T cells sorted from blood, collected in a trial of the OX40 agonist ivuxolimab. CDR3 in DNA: TGTGCCAGCAGCAAAGTACATACAGGGATCGAGACCCAGTACTTC. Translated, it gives CASSKVHTGIETQYF.